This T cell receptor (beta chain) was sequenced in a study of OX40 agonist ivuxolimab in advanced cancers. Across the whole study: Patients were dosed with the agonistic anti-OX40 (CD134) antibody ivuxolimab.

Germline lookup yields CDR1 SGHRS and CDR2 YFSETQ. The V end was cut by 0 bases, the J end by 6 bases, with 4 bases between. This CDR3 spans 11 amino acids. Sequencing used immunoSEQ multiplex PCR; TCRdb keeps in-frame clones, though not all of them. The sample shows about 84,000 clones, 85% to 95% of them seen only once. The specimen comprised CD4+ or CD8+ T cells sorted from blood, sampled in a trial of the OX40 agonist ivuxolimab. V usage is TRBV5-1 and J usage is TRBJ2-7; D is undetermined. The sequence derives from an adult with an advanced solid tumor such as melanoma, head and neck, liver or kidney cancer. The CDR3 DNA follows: TGCGCCAGCAGCTTGGGTCTCGAGCAGTACTTC. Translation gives CASSLGLEQYF.